This T cell receptor beta chain was captured by sequencing in a study of T cell responses to AZD1222 COVID-19 vaccine. Regarding the study as a whole: Repertoires were sampled only after the peak T cell response. In a largely white British group with more females than males, clonal diversity was possibly underestimated. Per reports, nearly half of all spike-specific TCRs target regions that are unmutated in variants.

Note on this clone: The antigen is not known.

Clones were read by immunoSEQ multiplex PCR, and TCRdb kept only the in-frame ones, dropping some. This sample has around 190,000 clones, with around nine tenths found just once. This CDR3 is built from 15 residues. After removal of 3 bases from V and 7 bases from J, the junction contained 9 bases not matched to a gene. In germline, CDR1 is SGHRS, CDR2 YFSETQ. V and J are TRBV5-1 and TRBJ1-2; 10 nucleotides line up with TRBD1. The source of this sequence is an adult in good health. The sequenced sample was peripheral blood, obtained on day 0 of AZD1222 vaccination. The DNA of the CDR3 is TGCGCCAGCAGCTCCCCCGGGACAGGGGTAATTGGCTACACCTTC. Protein: CASSSPGTGVIGYTF. Looking up the rest from reference TRBV5-1 and TRBJ1-2 gives the full variable domain: KAGVTQTPRYLIKTRGQQVTLSCSPISGHRSVSWYQQTPGQGLQFLFEYFSETQRNKGNFPGRFSGRQFSNSRSEMNVSTLELGDSALYLCASSSPGTGVIGYTFGSGTRLTVV.